This TCR beta chain was retrieved from a study of immune heterogeneity within non-small cell lung tumors. Germline lookup yields CDR1 SNHLY and CDR2 FYNNEI. J was trimmed by 4 bases and V by 9 bases; bases with no gene match: 5. This CDR3 comprises 13 residues. Template input was genomic DNA from bulk tumor (about 640 ng per sample). Several widely spaced biopsies per primary tumor were taken during surgery. Enrolled patients presented with newly diagnosed, previously untreated non-small cell lung cancer and underwent curative surgery. The donor pool consisted of newly diagnosed non-small cell lung cancer patients who were having surgery with curative intent. In a multiplex PCR, 32 V and 13 J primers amplified TCR beta CDR3. TCRdb reprocessed the multiplex PCR reads with MiXCR, giving one entry per CDR3 protein. The table lists under 3,000 distinct CDR3 sequences, roughly 25% of them singletons.

The chain couples TRBV2 to TRBJ2-1; 8 bases match TRBD1. The sequenced sample was lung tumor tissue. This TCR was recovered from a man in his forties with non-small cell lung cancer. The CDR3 reads CARSRQGYNEQFF. The CDR3 bases are TGTGCCAGAAGCCGACAGGGGTACAATGAGCAGTTCTTC.